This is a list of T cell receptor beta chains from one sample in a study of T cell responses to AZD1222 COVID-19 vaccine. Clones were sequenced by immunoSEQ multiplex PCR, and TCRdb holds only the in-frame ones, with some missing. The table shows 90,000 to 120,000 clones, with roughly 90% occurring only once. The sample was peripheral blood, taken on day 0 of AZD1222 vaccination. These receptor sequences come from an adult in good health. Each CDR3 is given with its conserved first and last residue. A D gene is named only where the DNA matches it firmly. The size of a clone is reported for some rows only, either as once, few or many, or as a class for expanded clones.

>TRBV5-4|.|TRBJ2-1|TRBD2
CASSLKAGGGPYNEQFF
TGTGCCAGCAGCTTGAAGGCGGGAGGGGGTCCCTACAATGAGCAGTTCTTC
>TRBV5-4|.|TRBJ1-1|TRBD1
CASSITGGEDTEAFF
TGTGCCAGCAGCATTACAGGGGGGGAGGACACTGAAGCTTTCTTT
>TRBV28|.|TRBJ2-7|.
CASSLRVLLYEQYF
TGTGCCAGCAGTTTGAGGGTCCTCCTCTACGAGCAGTACTTC
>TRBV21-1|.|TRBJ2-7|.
CASSKRTSGGSYEQYF
TGTGCCAGCAGCAAAAGGACTAGCGGGGGCTCCTACGAGCAGTACTTC
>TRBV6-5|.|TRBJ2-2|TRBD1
CASRWTGEAGELFF
TGTGCCAGCAGATGGACAGGGGAGGCCGGGGAGCTGTTTTTT
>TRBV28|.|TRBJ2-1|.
CASMTDPRSYNEQFF
TGTGCCAGTATGACGGACCCCAGGTCCTACAATGAGCAGTTCTTC
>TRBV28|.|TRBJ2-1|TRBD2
CASSVPRTSGNNEQFF
TGTGCCAGCAGTGTCCCCAGGACTAGCGGTAACAATGAGCAGTTCTTC
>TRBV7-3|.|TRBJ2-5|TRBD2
CASSLTGTRSETQYF
TGTGCCAGCAGCTTAACCGGGACTAGGTCGGAGACCCAGTACTTC
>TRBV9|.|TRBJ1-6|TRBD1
CASSVTGDNSPLHF
TGTGCCAGCAGCGTGACAGGGGATAATTCACCCCTCCACTTT
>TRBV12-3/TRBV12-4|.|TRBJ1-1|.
CASSGQTNTEAFF
TGTGCCAGCAGCGGACAGACGAACACTGAAGCTTTCTTT
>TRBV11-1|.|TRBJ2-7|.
CASSLDQGHEQYF
TGTGCCAGCAGCTTAGATCAAGGTCACGAGCAGTACTTC
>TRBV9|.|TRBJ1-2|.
CASSVSRGGNGYTF
TGTGCCAGCAGCGTGTCCCGGGGGGGGAATGGCTACACCTTC
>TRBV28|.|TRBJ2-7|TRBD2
CASSLPSGSTHEQYF
TGTGCCAGCAGTTTACCTAGCGGGAGTACCCACGAGCAGTACTTC
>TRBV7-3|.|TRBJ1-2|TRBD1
CASSLNGQGDGYTF
TGTGCCAGCAGTTTAAATGGACAGGGGGATGGCTACACCTTC
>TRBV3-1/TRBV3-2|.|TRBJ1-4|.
CASSLPGLSNEKLFF
TGTGCCAGCAGCCTACCGGGCCTATCAAATGAAAAACTGTTTTTT
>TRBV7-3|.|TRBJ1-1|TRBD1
CASSRGGGTGAFF
TGTGCCAGCAGCCGAGGGGGCGGGACTGGGGCTTTCTTT
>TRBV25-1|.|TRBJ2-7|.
CASGATLTRDEQYF
TGTGCCAGCGGCGCGACATTGACCCGGGACGAGCAGTACTTC
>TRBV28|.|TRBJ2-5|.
CASSLPAQETQYF
TGTGCCAGCAGTTTACCAGCCCAAGAGACCCAGTACTTC
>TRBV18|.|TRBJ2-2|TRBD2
CASSRTSGINTGELFF
TGTGCCAGCTCACGAACTAGCGGGATAAACACCGGGGAGCTGTTTTTT
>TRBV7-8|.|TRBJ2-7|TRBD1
CASSRNRGEQYF
TGTGCCAGCAGCCGGAACAGGGGCGAGCAGTACTTC
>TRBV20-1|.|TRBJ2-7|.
CSASTRDYEQYF
TGCAGTGCTAGTACCAGGGACTACGAGCAGTACTTC
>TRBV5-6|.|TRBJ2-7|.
CASSSVGQSSYEQYF
TGTGCCAGCAGCTCGGTGGGCCAGAGCTCCTACGAGCAGTACTTC
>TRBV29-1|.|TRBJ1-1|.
CSVVDSGAPNTEAFF
TGCAGCGTTGTCGATTCAGGGGCGCCAAACACTGAAGCTTTCTTT
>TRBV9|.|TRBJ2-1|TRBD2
CASSGSGSEQFF
TGTGCCAGCAGCGGTAGCGGGAGTGAGCAGTTCTTC
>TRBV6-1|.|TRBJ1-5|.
CASSEVTENQPQHF
TGTGCCAGCAGTGAAGTGACAGAAAATCAGCCCCAGCATTTT
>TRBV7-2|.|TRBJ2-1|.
CASSLAGPYYGNEQFF
TGTGCCAGCAGCTTGGCAGGGCCCTATTACGGCAATGAGCAGTTCTTC
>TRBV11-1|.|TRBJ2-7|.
CASSLDAGRRSYEQYF
TGTGCCAGCAGCTTAGATGCAGGGCGAAGATCCTACGAGCAGTACTTC
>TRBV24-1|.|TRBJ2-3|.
CATSVLGGPTDTQYF
TGTGCCACCAGTGTCCTGGGCGGTCCCACAGATACGCAGTATTTT
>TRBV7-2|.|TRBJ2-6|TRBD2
CASSLGPSGSSGANVLTF
TGTGCCAGCAGCTTAGGTCCTAGCGGGAGCTCTGGGGCCAACGTCCTGACTTTC
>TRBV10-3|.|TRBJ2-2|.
CAIRVRETTGELFF
TGTGCCATCAGAGTCCGGGAGACAACCGGGGAGCTGTTTTTT
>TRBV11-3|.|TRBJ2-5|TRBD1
CASSLDGQGSETQYF
TGTGCCAGCAGCTTAGATGGACAGGGATCGGAGACCCAGTACTTC
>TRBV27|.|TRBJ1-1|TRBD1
CASRGTGRVPEAFF
TGTGCCAGCAGGGGGACAGGTAGGGTCCCTGAAGCTTTCTTT
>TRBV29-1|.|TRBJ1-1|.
CSVEDWAGAVTEAFF
TGCAGCGTTGAAGATTGGGCAGGGGCGGTCACTGAAGCTTTCTTT
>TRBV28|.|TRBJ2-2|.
CASSLLAGLANTGELFF
TGTGCCAGCAGTTTGTTGGCGGGACTTGCGAACACCGGGGAGCTGTTTTTT
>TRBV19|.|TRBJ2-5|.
CASMGRGGGTFGAQYF
TGTGCCAGTATGGGCCGAGGAGGGGGGACCTTTGGGGCCCAGTACTTC
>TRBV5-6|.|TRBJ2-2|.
CASSGRLGNDTGELFF
TGTGCCAGCAGCGGCAGACTGGGGAACGACACCGGGGAGCTGTTTTTT
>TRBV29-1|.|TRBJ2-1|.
CSVPNEQFF
TGCAGCGTCCCCAATGAGCAGTTCTTC
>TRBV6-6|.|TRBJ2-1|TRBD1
CASGTGGDEQFF
TGTGCCAGCGGGACAGGGGGCGATGAGCAGTTCTTC
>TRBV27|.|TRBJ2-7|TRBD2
CASTGTSGYEQYF
TGTGCCAGCACTGGGACTAGCGGGTACGAGCAGTACTTC
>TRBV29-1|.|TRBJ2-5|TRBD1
CSVGPPGQSYQETQYF
TGCAGCGTTGGACCTCCGGGACAGTCGTACCAAGAGACCCAGTACTTC
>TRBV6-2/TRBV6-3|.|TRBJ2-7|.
CASSYGLVRYEQYF
TGTGCCAGCAGTTACGGTCTGGTCCGCTACGAGCAGTACTTC
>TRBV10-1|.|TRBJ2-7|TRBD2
CASTSGYSYEQYF
TGCGCCAGCACTAGCGGGTATTCCTACGAGCAGTACTTC
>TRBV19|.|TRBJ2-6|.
CASNPRLFLSSGANVLTF
TGTGCCAGTAATCCCAGATTGTTCCTTAGCTCTGGGGCCAACGTCCTGACTTTC
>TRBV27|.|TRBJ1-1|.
CASSFSANTEAFF
TGTGCCAGCAGTTTCTCAGCGAACACTGAAGCTTTCTTT
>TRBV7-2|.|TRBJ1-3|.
CASSGGRVRSGNTIYF
TGTGCCAGCAGCGGAGGACGGGTCCGCTCTGGAAACACCATATATTTT
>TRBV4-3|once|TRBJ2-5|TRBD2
CASSQRAGGIQETQYF
TGCGCCAGCAGCCAAAGAGCGGGAGGAATCCAAGAGACCCAGTACTTC
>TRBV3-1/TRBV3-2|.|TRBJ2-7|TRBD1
CASSFKAGQGYEQYF
TGTGCCAGCAGCTTTAAAGCAGGACAGGGGTACGAGCAGTACTTC
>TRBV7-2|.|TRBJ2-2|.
CASSSTVPGELFF
TGTGCCAGCAGCTCCACGGTGCCCGGGGAGCTGTTTTTT
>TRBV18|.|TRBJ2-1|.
CASSSNNEQFF
TGTGCCAGCAGTTCAAACAATGAGCAGTTCTTC
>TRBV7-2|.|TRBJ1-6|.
CASSLPGPNSPLHF
TGTGCCAGCAGCTTACCAGGGCCTAATTCACCCCTCCACTTT
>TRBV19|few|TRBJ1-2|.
CASNWAANYGYTF
TGTGCCAGTAATTGGGCGGCTAACTATGGCTACACCTTC
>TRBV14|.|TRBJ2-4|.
CASSPPGVKNIQYF
TGTGCCAGCAGCCCTCCAGGGGTCAAAAACATTCAGTACTTC
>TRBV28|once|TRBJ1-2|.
CASSSPLPIYGYTF
TGTGCCAGCAGCTCCCCCCTTCCGATCTATGGCTACACCTTC
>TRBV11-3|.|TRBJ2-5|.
CASSFPGAVTGGETQYF
TGTGCCAGCAGCTTTCCCGGGGCAGTTACTGGCGGAGAGACCCAGTACTTC
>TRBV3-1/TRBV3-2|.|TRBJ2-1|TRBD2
CASKLRGAGDYNEQFF
TGTGCCAGCAAATTGCGGGGGGCGGGAGACTACAATGAGCAGTTCTTC
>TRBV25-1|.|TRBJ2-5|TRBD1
CASSESRGRETQYF
TGTGCCAGCAGTGAATCCAGGGGGCGAGAGACCCAGTACTTC
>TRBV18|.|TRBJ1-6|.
CASSPDTTLHF
TGTGCCAGCTCTCCGGACACCACTCTCCACTTT